This entry concerns a single T cell receptor (beta chain). Its antigen is unidentified. The table came from immunoSEQ multiplex PCR; TCRdb's copy has only in-frame clones and leaves some out. The data contain roughly 120,000 clones, roughly four fifths of them seen just once; the ten biggest clones take up approximately 5%. This specimen comes from a study of T cell responses to AZD1222 COVID-19 vaccine. Study-wide background: Samples with a second dose at about 4 or about 12 weeks were pooled together.

The study's findings and limits: Two AZD1222 doses significantly raised spike-specific TCR breadth and depth over controls. Per reports, nearly half of all spike-specific TCRs target regions that are unmutated in variants. Donor demographics were predominantly white British with a female majority; clonal diversity may be underestimated.

The CDR3 is 12 amino acids. V was shortened by 1 base and J by 5 bases, with 5 bases between the two germline ends. Germline V gene data show CDR1 as SGHTA and CDR2 as FQGNSA. V gene TRBV7-2 combines with J gene TRBJ2-5; D is uncertain. The sequencing used peripheral blood, collected on day 0 of AZD1222 vaccination. The sequence came from an adult in good health. The CDR3 nucleotides are TGTGCCAGCAGCTTAGGGTGGGAGACCCAGTACTTC. Its translation is CASSLGWETQYF. The full variable domain, completed using reference TRBV7-2 and TRBJ2-5, is GAGVSQSPSNKVTEKGKDVELRCDPISGHTALYWYRQSLGQGLEFLIYFQGNSAPDKSGLPSDRFSAERTGGSVSTLTIQRTQQEDSAVYLCASSLGWETQYFGPGTRLLVL.